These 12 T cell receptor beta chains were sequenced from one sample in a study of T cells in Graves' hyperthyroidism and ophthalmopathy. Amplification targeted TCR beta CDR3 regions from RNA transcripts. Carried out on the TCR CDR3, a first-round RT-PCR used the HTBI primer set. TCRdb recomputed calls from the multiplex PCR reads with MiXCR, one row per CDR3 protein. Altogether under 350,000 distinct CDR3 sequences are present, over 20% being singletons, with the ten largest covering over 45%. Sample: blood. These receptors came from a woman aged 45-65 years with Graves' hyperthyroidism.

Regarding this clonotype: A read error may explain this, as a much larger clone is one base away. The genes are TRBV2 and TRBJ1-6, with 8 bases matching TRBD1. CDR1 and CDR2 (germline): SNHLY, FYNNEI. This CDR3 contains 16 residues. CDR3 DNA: TGTGCCAACAGTGAAACTGTCAGGGGGCATAATTCACCCCTCCACTTT. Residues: CANSETVRGHNSPLHF.

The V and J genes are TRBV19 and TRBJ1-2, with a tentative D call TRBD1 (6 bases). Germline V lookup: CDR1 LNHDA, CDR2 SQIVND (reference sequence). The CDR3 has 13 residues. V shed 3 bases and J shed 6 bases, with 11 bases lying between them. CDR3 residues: CASSIAGANGYTF. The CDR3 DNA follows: TGTGCCAGTAGTATTGCGGGGGCGAATGGCTACACCTTC.

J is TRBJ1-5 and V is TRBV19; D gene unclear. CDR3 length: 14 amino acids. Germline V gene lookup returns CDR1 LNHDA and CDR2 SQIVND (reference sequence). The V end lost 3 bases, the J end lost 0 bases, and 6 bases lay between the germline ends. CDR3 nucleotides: TGTGCCAGTAGTATCCAGTCTAGCAATCAGCCCCAGCATTTT. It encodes CASSIQSSNQPQHF.

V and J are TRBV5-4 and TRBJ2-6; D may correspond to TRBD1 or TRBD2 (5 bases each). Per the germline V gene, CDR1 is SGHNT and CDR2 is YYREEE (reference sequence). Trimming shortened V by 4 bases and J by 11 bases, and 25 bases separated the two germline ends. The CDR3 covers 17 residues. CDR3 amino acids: CASSEEVWVGEQDVLTF. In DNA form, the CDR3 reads TGTGCCAGCAGCGAGGAGGTTTGGGTCGGGGAACAGGACGTCCTGACTTTC.

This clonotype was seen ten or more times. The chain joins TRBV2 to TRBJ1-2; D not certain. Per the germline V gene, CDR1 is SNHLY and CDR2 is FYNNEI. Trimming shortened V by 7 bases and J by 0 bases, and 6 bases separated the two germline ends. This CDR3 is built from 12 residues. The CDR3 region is CASKASNYGYTF. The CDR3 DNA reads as TGTGCCAGCAAGGCTTCTAACTATGGCTACACCTTC. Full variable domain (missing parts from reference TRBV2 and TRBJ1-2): EPEVTQTPSHQVTQMGQEVILRCVPISNHLYFYWYRQILGQKVEFLVSFYNNEISEKSEIFDDQFSVERPDGSNFTLKIRSTKLEDSAMYFCASKASNYGYTFGSGTRLTVV.

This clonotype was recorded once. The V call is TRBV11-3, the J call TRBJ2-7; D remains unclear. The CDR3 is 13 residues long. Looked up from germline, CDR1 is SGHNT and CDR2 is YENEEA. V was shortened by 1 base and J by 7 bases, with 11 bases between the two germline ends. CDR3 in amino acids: CASSLASAREQYF. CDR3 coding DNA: TGTGCCAGCAGCTTAGCCTCCGCAAGGGAGCAGTACTTC.

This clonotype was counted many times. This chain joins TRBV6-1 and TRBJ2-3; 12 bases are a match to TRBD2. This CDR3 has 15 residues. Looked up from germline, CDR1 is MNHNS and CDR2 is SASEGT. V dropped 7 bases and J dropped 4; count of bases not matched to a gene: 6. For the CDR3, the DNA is TGTGCCAGCATTTGGACTAGCGGGATATCAGATACGCAGTATTTT. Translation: CASIWTSGISDTQYF.

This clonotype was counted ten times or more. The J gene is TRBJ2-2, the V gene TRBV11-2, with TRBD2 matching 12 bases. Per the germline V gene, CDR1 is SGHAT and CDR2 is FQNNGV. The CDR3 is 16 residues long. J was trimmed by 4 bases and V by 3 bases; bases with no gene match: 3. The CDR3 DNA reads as TGTGCCAGCAGCTTGCAACTAGCGGGAGGCACCGGGGAGCTGTTTTTT. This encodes CASSLQLAGGTGELFF.

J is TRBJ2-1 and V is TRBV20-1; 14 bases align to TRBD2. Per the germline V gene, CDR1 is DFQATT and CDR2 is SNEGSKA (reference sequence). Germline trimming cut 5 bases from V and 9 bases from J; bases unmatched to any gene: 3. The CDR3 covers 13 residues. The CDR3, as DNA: TGCAGTGCTGGGGGACTAGCGGGAGTTGAGCAGTTCTTC. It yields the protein CSAGGLAGVEQFF.

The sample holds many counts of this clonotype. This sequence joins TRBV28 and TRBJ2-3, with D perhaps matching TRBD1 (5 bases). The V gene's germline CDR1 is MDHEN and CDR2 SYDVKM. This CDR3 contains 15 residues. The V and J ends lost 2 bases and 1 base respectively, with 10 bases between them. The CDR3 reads CASSLRGVGTDTQYF. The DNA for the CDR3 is TGTGCCAGCAGTTTAAGGGGTGTTGGCACAGATACGCAGTATTTT.

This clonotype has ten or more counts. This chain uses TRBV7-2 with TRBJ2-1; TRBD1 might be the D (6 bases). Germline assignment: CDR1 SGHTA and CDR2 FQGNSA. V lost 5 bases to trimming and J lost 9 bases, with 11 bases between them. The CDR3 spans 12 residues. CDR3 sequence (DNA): TGTGCCAGCAGCCAGGGACATCGTGAGCAGTTCTTC. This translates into CASSQGHREQFF.

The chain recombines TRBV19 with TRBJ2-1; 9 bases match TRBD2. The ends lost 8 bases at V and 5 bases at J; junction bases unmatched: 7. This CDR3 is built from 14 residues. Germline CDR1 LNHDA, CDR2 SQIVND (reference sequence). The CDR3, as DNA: TGTGCCAGTGGGGTAGCGGGGGTGAACAATGAGCAGTTCTTC. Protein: CASGVAGVNNEQFF.